One sample yielded the 25 T cell receptor beta chains listed below, sequenced in a study of shared clonotypes between healthy human individuals. CD45RO negativity and positive selection for CCR7 defined naive CD8 cells, a population that excluded terminally differentiated effector memory CD45RA+ cells. Generated by immunoSEQ multiplex PCR, the TCRdb table keeps only in-frame clones and is missing some. The repertoire holds 1.5 million to 2.5 million clones, about 94% seen once, with 1% to 1.5% in the top ten. The sample was naive CD8+ T cells sorted from blood. These TCRs come from a young man in good health.

The chain employs TRBV4-1 and TRBJ2-2; 10 bases line up with TRBD1. This CDR3 is 18 amino acids long. V shed 1 base and J 3 bases; nucleotides not matched to a gene: 8. Germline CDR1 is MGHRA and CDR2 is YSYEKL. Here the CDR3 DNA reads TGCGCCAGCAGCCAAGCCCAAGGGACAGGGGTCGACACCGGGGAGCTGTTTTTT. It codes for CASSQAQGTGVDTGELFF.

CDR3 sequence reads: CASSQDSSFLDLTYEQYF. The DNA of the CDR3 is TGCGCCAGCAGCCAAGACTCATCTTTCTTAGATTTAACCTACGAGCAGTACTTC. V is TRBV4-1 and J is TRBJ2-7; D remains ambiguous. The V and J ends lost 0 bases and 2 bases respectively, with 20 bases between them. The CDR3 covers 18 residues. Per the germline V gene, CDR1 is MGHRA and CDR2 is YSYEKL.

V gene TRBV28 combines with J gene TRBJ2-1; TRBD2 agrees at 7 bases. The CDR3 spans 14 residues. V was clipped by 3 bases and J by 5 bases; unmatched bases: 4. The germline V gene encodes CDR1 MDHEN and CDR2 SYDVKM. The CDR3 here is CASSLAGEDNEQFF. Written as DNA, the CDR3 is TGTGCCAGCAGTTTGGCGGGGGAAGACAATGAGCAGTTCTTC.

CDR3 DNA: TGTGCCACCAGCATGGGGACCGGGGAGCTGTTTTTT. Its protein product is CATSMGTGELFF. The chain has TRBV15 and TRBJ2-2; D ambiguous. Germline values: CDR1 LNHNV, CDR2 YYDKDF (reference sequence). This CDR3 has 12 residues. The V and J ends lost 4 bases and 5 bases respectively, with 5 bases between them.

The rearrangement joins TRBV5-4 to TRBJ2-7, with 10 bases that match TRBD2. Germline V lookup: CDR1 SGHNT, CDR2 YYREEE (reference sequence). The V and J ends lost 2 bases and 7 bases, in that order; junction bases with no gene match: 9. The CDR3 is made up of 15 amino acids. The CDR3 DNA is TGTGCCAGCAGCTTTTCGGTTGCTAGCGGGAGAGAGCAGTACTTC. As protein: CASSFSVASGREQYF.

The genes are TRBV7-9 and TRBJ2-7; D is possibly TRBD2 (5 bases). Germline CDR1 and CDR2: SEHNR and FQNEAQ (reference sequence). This CDR3 has 16 amino acids. The ends were cut back, 1 base at V and 4 bases at J, with 17 bases in the middle. The CDR3 region has the DNA TGTGCCAGCAGCTTAGTTGGCCTGGGAGTGGAGTACGAGCAGTACTTC. This sequence encodes CASSLVGLGVEYEQYF.

In its sample, this clone was seen once. This chain uses TRBV7-9 with TRBJ2-7; no clear D gene. The length of the CDR3 is 13 residues. Germline CDR1 reads SEHNR; CDR2 reads FQNEAQ (reference sequence). Trimming removed 1 base from V and 5 bases from J, with 9 bases in between. The CDR3 nucleotides are TGTGCCAGCAGCTTAGGGGCCCTGGACGAGCAGTACTTC. Its translation is CASSLGALDEQYF.

The rearrangement links TRBV18 to TRBJ2-3, with D unresolved. Trimming removed 2 bases from V and 2 bases from J, with 11 bases in between. Germline V gives CDR1 KGHSH, CDR2 LQKENI. This CDR3 has 15 residues. This CDR3 is CASSPTEALTDTQYF. The DNA for the CDR3 is TGTGCCAGCTCACCAACGGAAGCCCTCACAGATACGCAGTATTTT.

This rearrangement joins TRBV28 to TRBJ2-2; 8 nucleotides line up with TRBD2. Germline loops: CDR1 MDHEN, CDR2 SYDVKM. The CDR3 runs 19 residues. V was clipped by 6 bases and J by 0 bases; unmatched bases: 15. CDR3: CASSFWTSSSLANTGELFF. CDR3 sequence (DNA): TGTGCCAGCAGCTTTTGGACTAGCAGTTCCCTTGCGAACACCGGGGAGCTGTTTTTT.

The chain combines TRBV2 with TRBJ2-5; D is possibly TRBD1 (5 bases). The V gene's germline CDR1 is SNHLY and CDR2 FYNNEI. This CDR3 region has 15 residues. Trimming removed 2 bases at V and 2 bases at J, with 12 bases between. DNA of the CDR3: TGTGCCAGCAGTGAAAGGGGCAACCTTCAAGAGACCCAGTACTTC. Translation gives CASSERGNLQETQYF.

This clone was counted a single time. V and J are TRBV20-1 and TRBJ2-5, with no clear D. Trimming removed 5 bases at V and 7 bases at J, with 8 bases between. The CDR3 contains 10 residues. The germline CDR1 and CDR2 sequences are DFQATT and SNEGSKA (reference sequence). The CDR3 protein is CSAPSATQYF. CDR3 nucleotides: TGCAGTGCTCCCTCAGCGACCCAGTACTTC.

This rearrangement joins TRBV7-9 to TRBJ1-6; TRBD1 agrees at 7 bases. Per germline, CDR1 SEHNR and CDR2 FQNEAQ (reference sequence). After removal of 5 bases from V and 4 bases from J, the junction contained 8 bases not matched to a gene. The CDR3 is 16 amino acids. The chain's CDR3 is CASSGRAGQYNSPLHF. As DNA, the CDR3 is TGTGCCAGCAGCGGAAGAGCGGGACAGTATAATTCACCCCTCCACTTT.

As for this clone: Other DNA variants within this sample encode the same CDR3. J is TRBJ1-1 and V is TRBV13; D ambiguous. Germline values: CDR1 PRHDT, CDR2 FYEKMQ (reference sequence). The CDR3 sequence is 13 residues long. Trimming stripped 5 bases from V and 1 base from J, with 8 bases between. The CDR3 DNA follows: TGTGCCAGCAGCCCAACGGGGAACACTGAAGCTTTCTTT. Its translation: CASSPTGNTEAFF.

This chain links TRBV7-9 with TRBJ2-3; D perhaps matches TRBD2 (6 bases). Looked up from germline, CDR1 is SEHNR and CDR2 is FQNEAQ (reference sequence). V lost 3 bases and J 6 bases, leaving 16 bases between the germline ends. CDR3 length: 15 residues. The CDR3, as DNA: TGTGCCAGCAGCTTGTGGGAGGCCCCGCCGGATACGCAGTATTTT. It codes for CASSLWEAPPDTQYF.

The gene calls are TRBV27 and TRBJ2-2, with D hard to call. CDR1 MNHEY and CDR2 SMNVEV come from the germline V gene (reference sequence). The CDR3 has 18 residues. V was cut by 0 bases and J by 3 bases, with 17 bases left in between. DNA of the CDR3: TGTGCCAGCAGTTTATCCCTACCCAAAAATAGGGACACCGGGGAGCTGTTTTTT. Translated: CASSLSLPKNRDTGELFF.

This clone was detected once. V is TRBV5-5 and J is TRBJ2-7; TRBD2 might be the D (6 bases). The CDR3 length is 15 residues. Trimming left V 4 bases short and J 2 bases short, with 16 bases between. The germline V gene encodes CDR1 SGHKS and CDR2 YYEKEE (reference sequence). For the CDR3, the DNA is TGTGCCAGCAGCCAAGGGACGGGACTTACCTACGAGCAGTACTTC. It yields the protein CASSQGTGLTYEQYF.

The V gene is TRBV5-1, the J gene TRBJ2-7; TRBD1 agrees at 9 bases. CDR1 and CDR2 (germline): SGHRS, YFSETQ. Unmatched junction bases numbered 8, after V lost 1 base and J lost 3 bases. The CDR3 length is 16 residues. CDR3 DNA sequence: TGCGCCAGCAGCTTGTCAGCCGGGACAGGGCTCTACGAGCAGTACTTC. Its translation: CASSLSAGTGLYEQYF.

This clone turned up a few times. Other DNA sequences in the same sample also yield this CDR3. The chain has TRBV5-4 and TRBJ1-3; D not resolved. The CDR3 sequence is 13 residues long. CDR1 SGHNT and CDR2 YYREEE come from the germline V gene (reference sequence). The V and J ends lost 4 bases and 4 bases respectively, with 9 bases between them. The CDR3, as DNA: TGTGCCAGCAGCGTTACTGGGGGAAACACCATATATTTT. Its translation is CASSVTGGNTIYF.

V gene TRBV9 combines with J gene TRBJ2-5, with TRBD1 identical over 8 bases. CDR3 length equals 16 residues. Germline values: CDR1 SGDLS, CDR2 YYNGEE. V lost 0 bases to trimming and J lost 5 bases; unmatched junction nucleotides: 9. The CDR3 protein is CASSVDGQGDRETQYF. The CDR3 DNA follows: TGTGCCAGCAGCGTAGACGGACAGGGCGATAGGGAGACCCAGTACTTC.

This clone was counted once. This chain uses TRBV14 with TRBJ1-5; perhaps TRBD1 as D (6 bases). Trimming took 1 base from V and 10 from J, leaving 11 bases between them. Germline loops: CDR1 SGHDN, CDR2 FVKESK. The CDR3 is 13 amino acids. As DNA, the CDR3 is TGTGCCAGCAGCCAAGTACAGGGTGGCCCCCAGCATTTT. The encoded protein is CASSQVQGGPQHF.

V is TRBV4-2 and J is TRBJ2-1; 9 nucleotides align to TRBD2. Germline CDR1 and CDR2: LGHNA and YNFKEQ. V dropped 6 bases and J dropped 5; count of bases not matched to a gene: 8. This CDR3 is built from 15 residues. The CDR3 region has the DNA TGTGCCAGCAGTCCCAGCGGGGGGCTTAACAATGAGCAGTTCTTC. It specifies CASSPSGGLNNEQFF.

This clone was observed a few times. The rearrangement links TRBV15 to TRBJ1-5; D is unresolved. Germline V gene sequence: CDR1 LNHNV, CDR2 YYDKDF (reference sequence). The CDR3 totals 14 residues. V shed 0 bases and J shed 3 bases, with 6 bases lying between them. Here the CDR3 reads CATSRDLYNQPQHF. The CDR3 DNA reads as TGTGCCACCAGCAGAGATCTGTACAATCAGCCCCAGCATTTT.

The CDR3 here is CASSLDQGNYGYTF. As DNA, the CDR3 is TGCGCCAGCAGCTTGGATCAGGGGAACTATGGCTACACCTTC. The chain has TRBV5-1 and TRBJ1-2, with a possible D match to TRBD1 (6 bases). CDR1 and CDR2 (germline): SGHRS, YFSETQ. V lost 0 bases and J lost 2, with 8 bases in between. The CDR3 totals 14 residues.

This rearrangement joins TRBV28 to TRBJ1-1; D is unclear. The V gene's germline CDR1 is MDHEN and CDR2 SYDVKM. This CDR3 comprises 13 residues. V lost 6 bases and J 2 bases, leaving 10 bases between the germline ends. The CDR3 nucleotides read TGTGCCAGCAGATCCGGACCCAACACTGAAGCTTTCTTT. Protein: CASRSGPNTEAFF.

This rearrangement joins TRBV4-1 to TRBJ2-3, with D hard to call. Germline V gene data show CDR1 as MGHRA and CDR2 as YSYEKL. This CDR3 is built from 12 residues. V was pared by 5 bases and J by 2 bases, with 5 bases between. CDR3 nucleotide sequence: TGCGCCAGCAGCGCCCACACAGATACGCAGTATTTT. Amino acids: CASSAHTDTQYF.